The entry below gives a single T cell receptor beta chain sequence along with its context. The clone's antigen remains unknown. Base qualities are not at hand, and no much larger clone is one base apart. The data belong to a study of identical twins (dated by TCRdb to about 2016). About the study as a whole: To test whether fetal clonotypes persist, the study used deep sequencing on TCR alpha and beta repertoires from monozygotic twins, unrelated adults of various ages, and cord blood. To rule out contamination, the twin experiments were replicated at different times with different library preparation protocols. General findings and caveats noted by the study authors: Conclusions relied on cross-sectional statistical analysis, since the same donors could not be followed over many years. Recombination models systematically underestimated out-of-frame TCR alpha sharing in monozygotic twins but agreed with sharing between unrelated individuals. Invariant T cells such as MAIT and iNKT could partly confound zero-insertion analyses, although diverse VJ usage argued against such confounding for most clonotypes. Compared with coincidental sharing between unrelated individuals, out-of-frame TCR alpha sequences shared between twins showed an excess of sequences with low generation probability. Abundant cord blood beta clonotypes had fewer insertions, young adult naive repertoires showed a similar but weaker trend, and memory repertoires showed no such trend. The excess sharing between twins in beta out-of-frame sequences was weaker because fewer shared sequences reduced the signal-to-noise ratio.

V lost 1 base and J lost 4 bases; the stretch between them is 8 bases long. The CDR3 holds 15 amino acids from the cysteine to the phenylalanine. Only the CDR3 DNA stays, 45 bases, in frame from base 1. The germline V gene encodes CDR1 SGHAT and CDR2 FQNNGV. Every donor in the study was a healthy Caucasian. Libraries came from 5' RACE. Sequencing used an Illumina HiSeq 2000. Template switching added a universal primer binding site, and the final cDNA carried a unique molecular identifier that allowed TCR cDNA molecules to be counted accurately. Specific primers in the conserved constant-segment region were used to synthesize first-strand cDNA for TCR alpha and beta chains. To control for contamination, every cDNA library was double barcoded, receiving both a SMART-Mk sample barcode and Illumina barcodes. TruSeq adapter sequences along with Illumina sample barcodes were introduced in two successive PCR steps. The TCR alpha and beta cDNA libraries were sequenced on the Illumina HiSeq platform using custom primers. The source study handled its data this way. Unique molecular identifiers were extracted from raw reads with MiGEC, and CDR3 positions were determined with MiXCR. For each individual, recombination models were inferred using an EM algorithm with the repgenHMM and IGoR tools. Shared clonotype analysis was performed with the tcR package in R, normalizing sharing by the product of cloneset sizes. Out-of-frame nonproductive sequences were analyzed to study raw recombination free of thymic and clonal selection effects. TCRdb passed the public sequencing reads through fastp at Q25 and MiXCR, retaining productive beta sequences. Entries are consolidated by CDR3 protein sequence, retaining the most common genes and DNA. None of the V and J calls come from the authors' own analysis; TCRdb made them. In all, the sample holds 1,800,000 or so distinct CDR3 sequences, and roughly a third of those were seen once. About 0.3% of the sample is held by the ten biggest clonotypes.

The sequence was obtained from a newborn girl in good health. Specimen: cord blood. The sequence joins TRBV11-2 to TRBJ1-6; the D gene cannot be named for sure. The CDR3 region has the sequence CASSLASAYNSPLHF. Here is the DNA: TGTGCCAGCAGCTTAGCTTCCGCATATAATTCACCCCTCCACTTT.